The source of this T cell receptor beta chain is a study of OX40 agonist ivuxolimab in advanced cancers. Regarding the complete study: Ivuxolimab was a fully human IgG2 agonistic monoclonal antibody targeting the costimulatory receptor OX40 (CD134). Intravenous ivuxolimab was administered to patients every 2 weeks at six dose levels: 0.01, 0.1, 0.3, 1.5, 3 and 10 mg/kg. Of the approximately 54 dose-escalation patients, hepatocellular carcinoma was present in about 20, melanoma in roughly 15, renal cell carcinoma in 9 and head and neck cancer in 9. A male proportion of about 79% and a mean age of approximately 55 years, ranging from 23 to 79, were recorded for the dose-escalation cohort. Prior anti-PD-1, anti-PD-L1 or anti-CTLA-4 therapy was permitted, and checkpoint inhibitors had been received by around 40% of dose-escalation patients. Partial responses occurred in three dose-escalation patients, of whom one had hepatocellular carcinoma and two had cutaneous melanoma. The purpose of peripheral TCRbeta sequencing was to test whether ivuxolimab changed TCR sequence diversity and led to clonal T-cell expansion. The monotherapy dose-escalation portion (N of about 50 patients) of the phase I ivuxolimab trial is reported in the paper.

Beyond this particular receptor, the publication reports: Low levels of normalized T-cell clonal expansion were also seen in some patients who did not respond. At doses of 0.1 to 3.0 mg/kg, clonal expansion of both CD4+ and CD8+ T cells in blood was seen between baseline and week 6. Partial responders in the 0.1-3.0 mg/kg groups had among the lowest normalized peripheral clonal expansion, especially among CD8+ T cells. The antigen specificity of the clonally expanded peripheral T cells was not determined. On average, CD8+ T cells showed more expanded clones than CD4+ T cells after ivuxolimab.

To sequence the TCRbeta CDR3 region, genomic DNA was isolated from the sorted cells. The immunoSEQ Assay was used to sequence the TCRbeta CDR3 regions. In its TCRdb copy, this immuneACCESS table keeps in-frame sequences only and misses some clones. Where compared with another copy, unresolved V genes explain less than half of these, and the others have no known cause. The sample profile shows approximately 70,000 clones; around 89% of them were found once. The top ten hold 0.94% of the sample. To note about this clone: This clone's antigen is unknown. No qualities accompany the bases; no much larger clone lies one base away.

The CDR1 and CDR2 encoded by the germline V gene are KGHSH and LQKENI. The V and J ends are trimmed by 4 bases and 3 bases, leaving 13 bases between them. The CDR3 goes from the cysteine to the phenylalanine over 14 residues. Left in the record is the CDR3 DNA by itself, 42 bases read in frame from the first base. Patients with a history of autoimmune disease or receiving systemic immunosuppression were excluded from the trial. Peripheral blood for TCR sequencing was drawn from every dose cohort at baseline, at cycle 4 day 1 and at cycle 7 day 1. Samples came from an open-label, multicenter, first-in-human phase I dose-escalation trial of ivuxolimab. Adults with locally advanced or metastatic head and neck squamous cell, hepatocellular, melanoma or renal cell carcinoma were enrolled in the trial. Before TCR sequencing, CD4+ and CD8+ T cells were separately sorted from peripheral blood.

The V and J genes are TRBV18 and TRBJ2-7; TRBD1 is possibly the D segment (5 matching bases). The clonotype comes from an adult with an advanced solid tumor such as melanoma, head and neck, liver or kidney cancer. Source: CD4+ or CD8+ T cells sorted from blood, taken in a trial of the OX40 agonist ivuxolimab. The DNA sequence follows: TGTGCCAGCTCACTGGGGCAGGCCGGCTACGAGCAGTACTTC. Its translation is CASSLGQAGYEQYF.